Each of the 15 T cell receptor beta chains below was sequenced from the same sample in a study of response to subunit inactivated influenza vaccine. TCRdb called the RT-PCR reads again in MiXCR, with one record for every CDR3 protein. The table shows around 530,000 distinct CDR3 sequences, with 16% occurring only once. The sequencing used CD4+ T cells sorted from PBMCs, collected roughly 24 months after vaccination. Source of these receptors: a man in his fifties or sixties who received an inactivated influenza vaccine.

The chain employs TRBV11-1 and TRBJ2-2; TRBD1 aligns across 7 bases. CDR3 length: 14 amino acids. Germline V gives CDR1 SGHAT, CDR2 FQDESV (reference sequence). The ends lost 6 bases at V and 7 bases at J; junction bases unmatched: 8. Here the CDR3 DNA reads TGTGCCAGCAGTCGAGACAGGGTTGTCGGGGAGCTGTTTTTT. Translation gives CASSRDRVVGELFF.

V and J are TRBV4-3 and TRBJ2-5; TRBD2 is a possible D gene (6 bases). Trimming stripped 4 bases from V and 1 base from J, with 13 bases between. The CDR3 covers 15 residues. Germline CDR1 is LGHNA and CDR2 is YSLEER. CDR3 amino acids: CASSLYGGPQETQYF. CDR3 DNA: TGCGCCAGCAGCCTTTACGGGGGACCCCAAGAGACCCAGTACTTC.

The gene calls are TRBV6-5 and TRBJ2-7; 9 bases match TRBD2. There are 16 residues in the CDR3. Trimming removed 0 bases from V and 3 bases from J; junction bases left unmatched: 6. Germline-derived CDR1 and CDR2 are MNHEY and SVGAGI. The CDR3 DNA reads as TGTGCCAGCAGTTACTCCCCCGGCGGGAGGGGCTACGAGCAGTACTTC. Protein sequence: CASSYSPGGRGYEQYF.

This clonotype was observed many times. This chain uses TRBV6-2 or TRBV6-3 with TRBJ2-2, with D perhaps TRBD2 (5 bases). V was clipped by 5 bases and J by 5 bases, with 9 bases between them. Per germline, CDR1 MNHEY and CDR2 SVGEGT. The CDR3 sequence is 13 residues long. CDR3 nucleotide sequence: TGTGCCAGCAGTCCAGGCGGGACCGGGGAGCTGTTTTTT. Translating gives CASSPGGTGELFF.

The CDR3 spells CASSKADRGYQETQYF. CDR3 nucleotide sequence: TGTGCCAGCAGCAAAGCGGACAGGGGATACCAAGAGACCCAGTACTTC. The V call is TRBV21-1, the J call TRBJ2-5; whether TRBD1, the table's D call, matches the DNA was not checked. TRBV21-1 is a pseudogene locus. The CDR3 is made up of 16 amino acids.

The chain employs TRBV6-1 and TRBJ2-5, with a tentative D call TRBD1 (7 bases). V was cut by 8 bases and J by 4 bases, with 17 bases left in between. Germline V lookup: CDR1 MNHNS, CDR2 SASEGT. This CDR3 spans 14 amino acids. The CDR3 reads CASSPTQGGETQYF. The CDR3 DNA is TGTGCCAGCTCACCGACCCAGGGGGGAGAGACCCAGTACTTC.

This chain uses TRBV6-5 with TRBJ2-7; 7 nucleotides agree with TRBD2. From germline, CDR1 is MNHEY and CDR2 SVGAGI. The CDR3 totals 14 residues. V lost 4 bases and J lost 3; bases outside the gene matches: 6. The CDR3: CASSSPGGSYEQYF. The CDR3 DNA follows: TGTGCCAGCAGTTCGCCGGGGGGAAGCTACGAGCAGTACTTC.

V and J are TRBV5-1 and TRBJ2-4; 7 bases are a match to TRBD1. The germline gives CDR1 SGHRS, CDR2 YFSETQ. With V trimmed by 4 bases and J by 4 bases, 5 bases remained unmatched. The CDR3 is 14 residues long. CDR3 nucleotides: TGCGCCAGCAGCCAAGACAGGGATAAAAACATTCAGTACTTC. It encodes CASSQDRDKNIQYF.

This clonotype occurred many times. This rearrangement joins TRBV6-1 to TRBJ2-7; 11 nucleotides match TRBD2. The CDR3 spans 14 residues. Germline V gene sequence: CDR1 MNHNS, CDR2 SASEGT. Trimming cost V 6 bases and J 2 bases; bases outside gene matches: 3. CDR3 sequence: CASSRSGRAYEQYF. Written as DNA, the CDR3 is TGTGCCAGCAGCCGTAGCGGGAGGGCCTACGAGCAGTACTTC.

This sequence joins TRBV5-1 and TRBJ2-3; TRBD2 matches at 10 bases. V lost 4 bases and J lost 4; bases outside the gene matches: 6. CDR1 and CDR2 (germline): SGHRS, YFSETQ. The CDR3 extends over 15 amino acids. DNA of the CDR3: TGCGCCAGCAGCCCACTAGCGGGAAGACCAGATACGCAGTATTTT. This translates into CASSPLAGRPDTQYF.

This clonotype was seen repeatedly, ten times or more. CDR3 bases: TGTGCCATCAGGCAGGAACTAGGGGAGCAGTACTTC. This encodes CAIRQELGEQYF. The rearrangement links TRBV10-3 to TRBJ2-7; possible D gene TRBD2, 5 bases. From germline, CDR1 is ENHRY and CDR2 SYGVKD. The CDR3 is made up of 12 amino acids. The V end was cut by 6 bases, the J end by 7 bases, with 13 bases between.

This chain's CDR3 is CSARELQGLDTEAFF. The CDR3 DNA sequence: TGCAGTGCTAGAGAACTACAGGGGTTGGACACTGAAGCTTTCTTT. The chain couples TRBV20-1 to TRBJ1-1; 7 bases map to TRBD1. Germline V gene sequence: CDR1 DFQATT, CDR2 SNEGSKA (reference sequence). This CDR3 is 15 amino acids long. Trimming removed 0 bases from V and 3 bases from J; junction bases left unmatched: 7.

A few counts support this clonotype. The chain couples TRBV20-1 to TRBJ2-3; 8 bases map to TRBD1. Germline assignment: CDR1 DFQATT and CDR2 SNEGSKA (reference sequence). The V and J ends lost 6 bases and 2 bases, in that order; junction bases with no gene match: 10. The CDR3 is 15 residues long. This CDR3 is CSAIPDRGNTDTQYF. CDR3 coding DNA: TGCAGTGCCATCCCCGACAGGGGAAACACAGATACGCAGTATTTT.

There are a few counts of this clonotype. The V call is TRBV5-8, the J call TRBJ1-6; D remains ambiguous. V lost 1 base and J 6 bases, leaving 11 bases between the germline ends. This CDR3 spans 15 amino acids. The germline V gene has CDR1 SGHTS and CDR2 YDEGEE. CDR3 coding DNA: TGTGCCAGCAGCTTGCCACGAGGTGGTAATTCACCCCTCCACTTT. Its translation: CASSLPRGGNSPLHF.

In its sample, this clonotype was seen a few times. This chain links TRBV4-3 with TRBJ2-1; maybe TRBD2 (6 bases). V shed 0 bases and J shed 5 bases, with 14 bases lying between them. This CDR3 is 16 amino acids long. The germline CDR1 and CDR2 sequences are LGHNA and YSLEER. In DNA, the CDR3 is TGCGCCAGCAGCCAAGATTTTTTGGCGGGACACAATGAGCAGTTCTTC. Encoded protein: CASSQDFLAGHNEQFF.